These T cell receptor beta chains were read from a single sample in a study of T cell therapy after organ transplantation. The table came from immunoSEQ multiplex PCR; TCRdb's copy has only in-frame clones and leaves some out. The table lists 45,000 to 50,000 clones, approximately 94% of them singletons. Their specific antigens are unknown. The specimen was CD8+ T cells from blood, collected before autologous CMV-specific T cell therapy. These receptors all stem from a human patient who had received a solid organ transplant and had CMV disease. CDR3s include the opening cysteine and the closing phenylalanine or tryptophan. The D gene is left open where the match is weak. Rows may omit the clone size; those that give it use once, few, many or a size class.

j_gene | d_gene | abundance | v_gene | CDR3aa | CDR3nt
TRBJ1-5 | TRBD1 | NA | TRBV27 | CASSLRGQGLQPQHF | TGTGCCAGCAGTTTAAGGGGACAGGGATTGCAGCCCCAGCATTTT
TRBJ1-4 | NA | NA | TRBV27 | CASSLNNGVGLFF | TGTGCCAGCAGCCTAAACAACGGGGTTGGACTGTTTTTT
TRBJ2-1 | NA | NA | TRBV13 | CASSLVGTSSYNEQFF | TGTGCCAGCAGCTTAGTTGGCACGAGCTCCTACAATGAGCAGTTCTTC
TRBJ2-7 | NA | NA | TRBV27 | CASSWGLGAYEQYF | TGTGCCAGCAGTTGGGGGCTAGGGGCCTACGAGCAGTACTTC
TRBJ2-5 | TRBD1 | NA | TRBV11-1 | CASSLLGQGGETQYF | TGTGCCAGCAGCTTACTCGGACAGGGAGGAGAGACCCAGTACTTC
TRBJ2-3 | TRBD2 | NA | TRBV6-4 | CASSEESSGGSDTQYF | TGTGCCAGCAGTGAGGAGTCTAGCGGGGGATCAGATACGCAGTATTTT
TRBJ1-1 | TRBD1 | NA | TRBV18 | CASSPVDRGGLNTEAFF | TGTGCCAGCTCACCAGTGGACAGGGGAGGGTTGAACACTGAAGCTTTCTTT
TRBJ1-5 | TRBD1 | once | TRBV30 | CAWSDRQGGPLNQPQHF | TGTGCCTGGAGCGACCGACAGGGTGGCCCTCTCAATCAGCCCCAGCATTTT
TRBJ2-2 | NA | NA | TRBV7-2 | CASSSSIGGLDTGELFF | TGTGCCAGCAGCTCCTCCATCGGGGGGCTGGACACCGGGGAGCTGTTTTTT
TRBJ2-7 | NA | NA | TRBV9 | CASSDTGPGRSYEQYF | TGTGCCAGCAGCGACACCGGACCCGGGCGGTCCTACGAGCAGTACTTC
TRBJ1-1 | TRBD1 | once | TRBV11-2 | CASSLRTGGSTEAFF | TGTGCCAGCAGCTTACGGACAGGGGGGAGCACTGAAGCTTTCTTT
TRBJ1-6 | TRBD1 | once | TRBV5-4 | CASSLAPPGQGSPLHF | TGTGCCAGCAGCTTGGCCCCCCCGGGACAGGGGTCACCCCTCCACTTT
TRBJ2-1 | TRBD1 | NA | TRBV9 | CASSVRTGHEQFF | TGTGCCAGCAGCGTACGGACAGGGCATGAGCAGTTCTTC
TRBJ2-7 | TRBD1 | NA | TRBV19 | CASSTGQGAYEQYF | TGTGCCAGTAGTACGGGACAGGGCGCGTACGAGCAGTACTTC
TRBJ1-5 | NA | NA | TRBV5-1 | CASSWDNPNQPQHF | TGCGCCAGCAGCTGGGACAACCCCAATCAGCCCCAGCATTTT
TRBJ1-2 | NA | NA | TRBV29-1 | CSVPAFEANYGYTF | TGCAGCGTTCCCGCTTTTGAGGCTAACTATGGCTACACCTTC
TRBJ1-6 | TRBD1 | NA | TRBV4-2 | CASSFTGAVGSPLHF | TGTGCCAGCAGCTTTACAGGGGCAGTCGGTTCACCCCTCCACTTT